Shown below are 18 T cell receptor beta chains from a single sample sequenced in a study of vaccination effects on CD4 cells after COVID-19 (dated by TCRdb to 2022 to 2024). After more than nine days of culture, CD4+ T cells were isolated with the EasySep CD4+ T cell isolation kit. The library was prepared using the immunoSEQ multiplex PCR assay. Entries here come from immuneACCESS through TCRdb and include only in-frame sequences with V and J called. Some clones fail to appear in such tables; in the studies checked, an unresolved V gene covers under half of the shortfall, and the cause of the remainder is unknown. This sample comprises about 64,000 clones, approximately 78% of them detected only once. The ten largest account for 20% to 25% of the sample. Their cognate antigens are unknown. Specimen: CD4+ T cells from PBMCs cultured without peptide, collected before COVID-19 vaccination. These receptors were collected from a human donor who had a prior SARS-CoV-2 infection.

The chain has TRBV11-3 and TRBJ2-5, with D tentatively TRBD2 (6 bases). This CDR3 region has 17 residues. CDR1 and CDR2 from the germline V gene are SGHNT and YENEEA. V was shortened by 3 bases and J by 4 bases, with 21 bases between the two germline ends. The CDR3 spells CASSFFPRKLGGETQYF. Written as DNA, the CDR3 is TGTGCCAGCAGCTTTTTCCCTCGAAAATTGGGGGGAGAGACCCAGTACTTC.

The V gene is TRBV9, the J gene TRBJ2-3, with 16 bases fitting TRBD2. The CDR3 totals 17 residues. The germline V gene encodes CDR1 SGDLS and CDR2 YYNGEE. V dropped 0 bases and J dropped 4; count of bases not matched to a gene: 2. DNA for the CDR3: TGTGCCAGCAGCGTAGCGGGACTAGCGGGAGGGGCAGATACGCAGTATTTT. This codes for CASSVAGLAGGADTQYF.

This clone was detected only once. This chain connects TRBV5-5 to TRBJ1-1; possibly TRBD1 for D (6 bases). In germline, CDR1 is SGHKS, CDR2 YYEKEE (reference sequence). The CDR3 contains 13 residues. The V and J ends lost 0 bases and 10 bases respectively, with 13 bases between them. The CDR3 reads CASSLAQGYAAFF. In DNA, the CDR3 is TGTGCCAGCAGCTTGGCTCAGGGGTATGCAGCTTTCTTT.

This clone was counted a few times. V and J are TRBV5-1 and TRBJ1-6; tentative D call: TRBD1 (5 bases). This CDR3 has 15 amino acids. V was pared by 0 bases and J by 5 bases, with 9 bases between. The germline gives CDR1 SGHRS, CDR2 YFSETQ. CDR3 sequence reads: CASSLVAGDNSPLHF. DNA of the CDR3: TGCGCCAGCAGCTTGGTGGCGGGGGATAATTCACCCCTCCACTTT.

Note on this clone: The sample contains more than one DNA sequence encoding this CDR3. The chain recombines TRBV29-1 with TRBJ2-1; TRBD2 might be the D (5 bases). CDR3 size: 14 residues. Germline V CDR1 and CDR2: SQVTM, ANQGSEA. With 4 bases removed from V and 8 bases from J, the gap between germline ends came to 18 bases. CDR3 nucleotide sequence: TGCAGCGTTGTCCCTAGTGGGAGTACCGATGAGCAGTTCTTC. Translating gives CSVVPSGSTDEQFF.

V usage is TRBV19 and J usage is TRBJ2-7; D may correspond to TRBD1 or TRBD2 (5 bases each). The CDR3 contains 14 residues. Germline lookup yields CDR1 LNHDA and CDR2 SQIVND (reference sequence). Trimming shortened V by 3 bases and J by 4 bases, and 13 bases separated the two germline ends. In DNA, the CDR3 is TGTGCCAGTAGTATGGGGCTAGCTGGGTACGAGCAGTACTTC. This gives the protein CASSMGLAGYEQYF.

In its sample, this clone was seen a few times. The CDR3 region has the DNA TGTGCCATCAGTGAGTCTAGCGGGGGGGCACGTCTCCCAGATACGCAGTATTTT. This translates into CAISESSGGARLPDTQYF. The chain combines TRBV10-3 with TRBJ2-3, with 11 bases matching TRBD2. Germline CDR1 and CDR2: ENHRY and SYGVKD. The CDR3 is 18 residues long. V shed 0 bases and J 4 bases; nucleotides not matched to a gene: 9.

The rearrangement uses TRBV7-2 and TRBJ2-3, with a tentative D call TRBD2 (6 bases). Germline CDR1 is SGHTA and CDR2 is FQGNSA. The CDR3 covers 16 residues. Trimming removed 1 base from V and 4 bases from J, with 15 bases in between. CDR3 amino acids: CASSLGGAGTADTQYF. CDR3 DNA: TGTGCCAGCAGCTTAGGAGGGGCGGGAACGGCAGATACGCAGTATTTT.

This clone occurred once. The chain has TRBV7-2 and TRBJ2-2; possibly TRBD2 for D (5 bases). The V end lost 5 bases, the J end lost 7 bases, and 14 bases lay between the germline ends. The CDR3 loop spans 14 amino acids. Germline CDR1 and CDR2: SGHTA and FQGNSA. The CDR3 here is CASSEAASYGELFF. The CDR3 DNA sequence: TGTGCCAGCAGCGAGGCGGCTAGCTACGGGGAGCTGTTTTTT.

The chain links TRBV6-5 to TRBJ2-1; D is possibly TRBD2 (6 bases). The V gene lost 2 bases and the J gene lost 10 bases, with 9 bases spanning the gap. This CDR3 has 12 amino acids. CDR1 and CDR2 (germline): MNHEY, SVGAGI. In DNA, the CDR3 is TGTGCCAGCAGTTACGGGGGGATCGAGCAGTTCTTC. Its translation is CASSYGGIEQFF.

V and J are TRBV15 and TRBJ1-5; D is unclear. V gave up 1 base and J gave up 1 base, with 11 bases separating them. Germline V gene lookup returns CDR1 LNHNV and CDR2 YYDKDF (reference sequence). The CDR3 has 16 residues. The CDR3 sequence: CATSRVQYQSNQPQHF. In DNA form, the CDR3 reads TGTGCCACCAGCAGAGTCCAATATCAAAGCAATCAGCCCCAGCATTTT.

The rearrangement joins TRBV7-8 to TRBJ1-1; weak D call: TRBD1 (5 bases). V lost 5 bases and J lost 3, with 16 bases in between. The CDR3 length is 15 residues. CDR1 and CDR2 (germline): SGHVS, FQNEAQ. This CDR3 reads CASSLGRTPYTEAFF. CDR3 sequence (DNA): TGTGCCAGCAGCCTAGGACGGACACCTTACACTGAAGCTTTCTTT.

V is TRBV3-1 (or the pseudogene TRBV3-2) and J is TRBJ1-4; 7 bases are a match to TRBD1. The V segment lost 4 bases and the J segment 1 base; nucleotides outside the gene matches: 9. CDR3 length: 17 amino acids. Germline CDR1 reads LGHDT; CDR2 reads YNNKEL (reference sequence). CDR3 amino acids: CASSLSLRGQTNEKLFF. The CDR3 DNA is TGTGCCAGCAGCCTAAGTCTTAGGGGGCAAACTAATGAAAAACTGTTTTTT.

The chain uses TRBV24-1 and TRBJ2-1, with 7 nucleotides matching TRBD1. This CDR3 contains 15 residues. V shed 5 bases, J shed 4 bases, and the junction held 7 bases outside the gene matches. Per the germline V gene, CDR1 is KGHDR and CDR2 is SFDVKD. The CDR3: CATSASGTEYNEQFF. Written as DNA, the CDR3 is TGTGCCACCAGTGCCTCAGGGACAGAATACAATGAGCAGTTCTTC.

This clone was recorded a few times. The chain uses TRBV5-1 and TRBJ1-2, with TRBD1 as a possible D gene (5 bases). The CDR3 runs 12 residues. The germline V gene encodes CDR1 SGHRS and CDR2 YFSETQ. Trimming took off 4 bases at V and 8 bases at J, with 12 bases between the two ends. The CDR3 DNA reads TGCGCCAGCAGCCCCCCGGGGGAAGGCTACACCTTC. This gives the protein CASSPPGEGYTF.

This clone was found a few times. V and J are TRBV5-4 and TRBJ1-2; maybe TRBD1 (6 bases). Trimming removed 0 bases from V and 7 bases from J, with 13 bases in between. Per germline, CDR1 SGHNT and CDR2 YYREEE (reference sequence). The CDR3 covers 14 residues. The CDR3 reads CASSLGGLGGGYTF. For the CDR3, the DNA is TGTGCCAGCAGCTTGGGGGGGCTTGGGGGTGGCTACACCTTC.

This clone was observed a handful of times. V usage is TRBV7-8 and J usage is TRBJ2-5, with no clear D. The CDR3 spans 15 residues. Trimming stripped 1 base from V and 5 bases from J, with 14 bases between. Germline lookup yields CDR1 SGHVS and CDR2 FQNEAQ. CDR3 sequence: CASSLDSGVGETQYF. As DNA, the CDR3 is TGTGCCAGCAGCTTAGATTCTGGTGTTGGGGAGACCCAGTACTTC.

This chain connects TRBV5-6 to TRBJ2-7, with D maybe TRBD2 (5 bases). Trimming left V 0 bases short and J 0 bases short, with 13 bases between. CDR1 SGHDT and CDR2 YYEEEE come from the germline V gene. The CDR3 sequence is 16 residues long. The DNA of the CDR3 is TGTGCCAGCAGCTTGGGAGGCAGTGGACTCTCCTACGAGCAGTACTTC. Encoded protein: CASSLGGSGLSYEQYF.